This T cell receptor beta chain comes out of a study of T cell responses to AZD1222 COVID-19 vaccine. Notes on the study in general: Spike-specific TCRs gained breadth and depth after people received two AZD1222 doses. Reports indicate that nearly half of spike-specific TCRs are directed at unmutated variant regions. At baseline, seropositivity was found in only six or seven AZD1222 recipients. Clonal diversity was possibly underestimated, and the donors were mostly white British, with more females.

Points on this clone: Its antigen is not known.

V was trimmed by 0 bases and J by 6 bases, leaving 18 bases between them. CDR1 is MNHNS, CDR2 SASEGT, per germline. CDR3 length equals 17 residues. Sequencing was performed with immunoSEQ multiplex PCR; in TCRdb, only in-frame clones are kept and a portion is missing. The profile shows about 73,000 clones, approximately 92% of them singletons. The receptor was derived from an adult who received the AZD1222 COVID-19 vaccine. The chain combines TRBV6-1 with TRBJ1-5, with D maybe TRBD1 (6 bases). Sequences were derived from peripheral blood, sampled 28 days after the second AZD1222 dose. The CDR3 is CASSEASPGRGGQPQHF. In nucleotides, the CDR3 is TGTGCCAGCAGTGAAGCCTCTCCAGGCAGGGGAGGTCAGCCCCAGCATTTT.